The clone carrying this T cell receptor (beta chain) was picked up a small number of times. The sample comes from a study of T cells in Graves' hyperthyroidism and ophthalmopathy. The ends were cut back, 9 bases at V and 0 bases at J, with 12 bases in the middle. Germline CDR1 reads SGHRS; CDR2 reads YFSETQ. The CDR3 length is 14 residues. Template material for amplifying TCR beta CDR3 regions consisted of RNA transcripts. Carried out on the TCR CDR3, a first-round RT-PCR used the HTBI primer set. TCRdb reanalysed the multiplex PCR reads using MiXCR and keeps one entry per CDR3 protein. In the table there are around 600,000 distinct CDR3 sequences, about 14% of which are singletons.

The V gene is TRBV5-1, the J gene TRBJ2-2, with D perhaps matching TRBD1 (6 bases). The TCR sequence derives from a woman aged 45-65 years with Graves' ophthalmopathy. Sequenced: blood. CDR3 sequence (DNA): TGCGCCACCGGACAGTTACCGAACACCGGGGAGCTGTTTTTT. This gives the protein CATGQLPNTGELFF.